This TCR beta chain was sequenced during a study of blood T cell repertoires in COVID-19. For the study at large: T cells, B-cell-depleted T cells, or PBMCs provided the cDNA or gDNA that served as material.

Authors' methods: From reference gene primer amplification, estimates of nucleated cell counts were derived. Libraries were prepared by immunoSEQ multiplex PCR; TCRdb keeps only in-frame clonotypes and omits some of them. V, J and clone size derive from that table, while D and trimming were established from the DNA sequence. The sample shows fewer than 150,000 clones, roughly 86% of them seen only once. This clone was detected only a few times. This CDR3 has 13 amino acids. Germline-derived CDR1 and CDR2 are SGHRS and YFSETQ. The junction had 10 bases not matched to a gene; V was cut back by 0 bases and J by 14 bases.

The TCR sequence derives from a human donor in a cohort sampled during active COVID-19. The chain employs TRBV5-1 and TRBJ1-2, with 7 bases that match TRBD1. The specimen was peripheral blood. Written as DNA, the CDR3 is TGCGCCAGCAGCTTGGTTTCAGGGGGGATTCAAACCTTC. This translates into CASSLVSGGIQTF. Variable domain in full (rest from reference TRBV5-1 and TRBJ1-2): KAGVTQTPRYLIKTRGQQVTLSCSPISGHRSVSWYQQTPGQGLQFLFEYFSETQRNKGNFPGRFSGRQFSNSRSEMNVSTLELGDSALYLCASSLVSGGIQTFGSGTRLTVV.